This T cell receptor (beta chain) comes out of a study of blood T cell repertoires in COVID-19. Study background: Donors in the United States, Italy and Spain gave samples during acute or convalescent COVID-19. T cells, B-cell-depleted T cells, or PBMCs supplied cDNA or gDNA.

With respect to this clone: This CDR3 is also generated by other DNA sequences in the sample.

Per the original methods: How many nucleated cells were present was estimated from reference gene primer amplification. Libraries were prepared by immunoSEQ multiplex PCR; TCRdb keeps only in-frame clonotypes and omits some of them. Clone size and V and J calls were adopted from that table, with D and trimming inferred from the DNA. The data hold roughly 99,000 clones, with 80% to 95% observed a single time. CDR1 and CDR2 (germline): SGHTA, FQGNSA. The V gene end was trimmed by 1 base and the J gene end by 4 bases; junction bases not matched to a gene: 3. The CDR3 extends over 16 amino acids. The chain links TRBV7-2 to TRBJ2-1; 11 positions agree with TRBD2. The sequenced material came from peripheral blood. This receptor was taken from a woman younger than 45 with acute or convalescent COVID-19. CDR3 residues: CASSLVGTSGYNEQFF. The CDR3 DNA reads as TGTGCCAGCAGCTTAGTAGGGACTAGCGGTTACAATGAGCAGTTCTTC.